The 2 T cell receptor beta chains reported below all come from one sample, sequenced in a study of neurological immune-mediated disorders. TCRdb re-called the 5' RACE reads with MiXCR, one entry per CDR3 protein. The table has over 25,000 distinct CDR3 sequences, around 10% seen once. Sequenced sample: PBMCs. Source of these receptors: a woman aged 60-75 years in good health.

CDR3 region: CSARVPGVNNQPQYF. CDR3 DNA: TGCAGTGCTAGAGTCCCGGGGGTCAACAATCAGCCCCAGTATTTT. The chain couples TRBV20-1 to TRBJ1-5, with D tentatively TRBD2 (6 bases). The J call may be mistaken, given a closer DNA end match to TRBJ2-3. This CDR3 contains 15 residues. Germline V gene sequence: CDR1 DFQATT, CDR2 SNEGSKA (reference sequence).

This clonotype was recorded at least ten times. The chain joins TRBV6-1 to TRBJ2-3; D possibly corresponds to TRBD1 (5 bases). The CDR3 is 14 residues long. The V and J ends lost 1 base and 3 bases respectively, with 8 bases between them. Germline CDR1 MNHNS, CDR2 SASEGT. The CDR3 protein is CASSEEGRTDTQYF. The CDR3 DNA reads TGTGCCAGCAGTGAAGAGGGGCGAACAGATACGCAGTATTTT.